A single sample is the source of the 20 T cell receptor beta chains below, sequenced in a study of glioma-infiltrating T cells after dendritic cell vaccination (dated by TCRdb to 2016 to 2018). The library was prepared using the immunoSEQ multiplex PCR assay. In TCRdb, the immuneACCESS table is reduced to in-frame sequences with V and J assigned. These tables do not hold every clone; where another copy was compared, an unresolved V gene accounts for under half, and the others remain unexplained. The sample contains 60,000 or so clones, approximately 89% of them found a single time. Jointly, the top ten make up 9.5% to 13% of the sample. The time point label of this sample denotes: after dendritic cell vaccination, including at tumor progression/relapse. The source material was blood, sampled after dendritic cell vaccination. These receptors all stem from a human donor with glioblastoma.

The rearrangement uses TRBV6-6 and TRBJ1-2, with unresolved D. Germline values: CDR1 MNHNY, CDR2 SVGAGI (reference sequence). V lost 5 bases and J 4 bases, leaving 14 bases between the germline ends. The CDR3 has 14 residues. CDR3 in amino acids: CASSERGLAYGYTF. The CDR3 DNA reads TGTGCCAGCAGTGAGCGGGGTCTAGCCTATGGCTACACCTTC.

This sequence joins TRBV16 and TRBJ2-3; 10 bases line up with TRBD2. Germline CDR1 reads KGHSY; CDR2 reads FQNENV. This CDR3 spans 16 amino acids. V lost 5 bases and J lost 4; bases outside the gene matches: 9. The CDR3 spells CASSYRAGGLSDTQYF. The CDR3 DNA reads TGTGCCAGCAGCTACCGAGCGGGAGGGCTCTCAGATACGCAGTATTTT.

This clone was counted a few times. This rearrangement joins TRBV7-2 to TRBJ2-1; TRBD2 matches at 7 bases. CDR1 is SGHTA and CDR2 is FQGNSA in the germline V gene. This CDR3 region has 15 residues. J lost 7 bases, V lost 5 bases, and 11 bases had no gene match. The CDR3 protein is CASSQELSGANEQFF. Here the CDR3 DNA reads TGTGCCAGCAGCCAAGAATTAAGCGGGGCTAATGAGCAGTTCTTC.

This chain uses TRBV7-6 with TRBJ1-1, with D perhaps matching TRBD1 (6 bases). The V gene's germline CDR1 is SGHVS and CDR2 FNYEAQ. V lost 1 base to trimming and J lost 2 bases, with 14 bases between them. The CDR3 spans 16 residues. The CDR3 reads CASSLETGKLNTEAFF. For the CDR3, the DNA is TGTGCCAGCAGCTTAGAGACAGGAAAACTAAACACTGAAGCTTTCTTT.

The chain recombines TRBV5-4 with TRBJ2-5, with 10 bases fitting TRBD1. CDR1 is SGHNT and CDR2 is YYREEE in the germline V gene (reference sequence). The CDR3 is made up of 15 amino acids. The V gene end was trimmed by 5 bases and the J gene end by 5 bases; junction bases not matched to a gene: 9. Here the CDR3 DNA reads TGTGCCAGCAGTCGACAGGGGGCTGGGCGGGAGACCCAGTACTTC. It yields the protein CASSRQGAGRETQYF.

The gene calls are TRBV10-3 and TRBJ2-1, with D perhaps matching TRBD2 (5 bases). CDR3 length: 12 amino acids. CDR1 ENHRY and CDR2 SYGVKD come from the germline V gene. With 11 bases removed from V and 3 bases from J, the gap between germline ends came to 11 bases. The CDR3 protein is CAAMGVYNEQFF. CDR3 sequence (DNA): TGTGCCGCCATGGGAGTCTACAATGAGCAGTTCTTC.

The V gene is TRBV27, the J gene TRBJ2-7; a possible D gene is TRBD1 (5 bases). CDR1 and CDR2 (germline): MNHEY, SMNVEV (reference sequence). The CDR3 spans 12 residues. V was clipped by 5 bases and J by 6 bases, with 11 bases between them. In DNA, the CDR3 is TGTGCCAGCAGTCCCTCGACAGTCGAGCAGTACTTC. Its translation: CASSPSTVEQYF.

This clone has just one count. The chain carries TRBV7-9 and TRBJ1-1; 8 bases are a match to TRBD1. V lost 1 base and J lost 1; bases outside the gene matches: 5. The germline gives CDR1 SEHNR, CDR2 FQNEAQ (reference sequence). The CDR3 loop spans 16 amino acids. This CDR3 reads CASSLDAGQGNTEAFF. The DNA for the CDR3 is TGTGCCAGCAGCTTAGACGCCGGACAGGGGAACACTGAAGCTTTCTTT.

This clone was recorded a few times. The V and J genes are TRBV7-2 and TRBJ1-1; D may be TRBD1 (6 bases). The CDR3 spans 14 residues. Per germline, CDR1 SGHTA and CDR2 FQGNSA. The V and J ends lost 2 bases and 4 bases respectively, with 11 bases between them. As DNA, the CDR3 is TGTGCCAGCAGCTTATACAGGGAAGGCACTGAAGCTTTCTTT. Residues: CASSLYREGTEAFF. Together with reference TRBV7-2 and TRBJ1-1, the CDR3 gives the full variable domain: GAGVSQSPSNKVTEKGKDVELRCDPISGHTALYWYRQSLGQGLEFLIYFQGNSAPDKSGLPSDRFSAERTGGSVSTLTIQRTQQEDSAVYLCASSLYREGTEAFFGQGTRLTVV.

This chain uses TRBV9 with TRBJ2-3; no clear D gene. The length of the CDR3 is 15 residues. The V gene's germline CDR1 is SGDLS and CDR2 YYNGEE. V was clipped by 0 bases and J by 0 bases, with 8 bases between them. CDR3 region: CASSVVQSSTDTQYF. The DNA for the CDR3 is TGTGCCAGCAGCGTAGTACAGTCTAGCACAGATACGCAGTATTTT. The variable domain in full, completed from reference TRBV9 and TRBJ2-3, reads DSGVTQTPKHLITATGQRVTLRCSPRSGDLSVYWYQQSLDQGLQFLIQYYNGEERAKGNILERFSAQQFPDLHSELNLSSLELGDSALYFCASSVVQSSTDTQYFGPGTRLTVL.

The chain uses TRBV5-5 and TRBJ2-5; tentative D call: TRBD2 (5 bases). The CDR3 is 14 amino acids. CDR1 and CDR2 (germline): SGHKS, YYEKEE (reference sequence). V was cut by 0 bases and J by 3 bases, with 9 bases left in between. CDR3 in amino acids: CASSLGTYKETQYF. The CDR3 DNA reads as TGTGCCAGCAGCTTGGGGACTTATAAAGAGACCCAGTACTTC.

The V and J genes are TRBV20-1 and TRBJ2-3; unclear D gene. In germline, CDR1 is DFQATT, CDR2 SNEGSKA (reference sequence). Trimming left V 6 bases short and J 5 bases short, with 6 bases between. CDR3 length: 10 residues. Written as DNA, the CDR3 is TGCAGTGCCCGCGGAGATACGCAGTATTTT. It yields the protein CSARGDTQYF.

The chain carries TRBV30 and TRBJ1-3, with 7 bases lining up with TRBD1. The V and J ends lost 8 bases and 6 bases, in that order; junction bases with no gene match: 10. Germline V CDR1 and CDR2: GTSNPN, SVGIG (reference sequence). This CDR3 has 13 residues. CDR3 DNA sequence: TGTGCCGCCTCGGGACAGTCGATAAACACCATATATTTT. Translation: CAASGQSINTIYF.

The V and J genes are TRBV19 and TRBJ1-1; D is perhaps TRBD1 (6 bases). Trimming left V 7 bases short and J 0 bases short, with 12 bases between. From germline, CDR1 is LNHDA and CDR2 SQIVND (reference sequence). This CDR3 spans 14 amino acids. The CDR3 DNA is TGTGCCAGTACCCTAGGGGGTATGAACACTGAAGCTTTCTTT. Its translation is CASTLGGMNTEAFF.

This chain links TRBV5-1 with TRBJ1-4; D call uncertain. CDR1 is SGHRS and CDR2 is YFSETQ in the germline V gene. Trimming cost V 0 bases and J 2 bases, with 5 bases left between them. The length of the CDR3 is 14 residues. The CDR3 DNA follows: TGCGCCAGCAGCTTGGCCGGTACTAATGAAAAACTGTTTTTT. It yields the protein CASSLAGTNEKLFF.

The rearrangement links TRBV5-1 to TRBJ2-1; 9 nucleotides agree with TRBD2. From germline, CDR1 is SGHRS and CDR2 YFSETQ. With V trimmed by 3 bases and J by 9 bases, 10 bases remained unmatched. The CDR3 loop spans 15 amino acids. The CDR3 sequence is CASSSLVAGGGEQFF. The CDR3 bases are TGCGCCAGCAGCTCTCTAGTGGCGGGGGGGGGTGAGCAGTTCTTC.

The chain uses TRBV6-6 and TRBJ2-7; tentative D call: TRBD1 (6 bases). V was shortened by 6 bases and J by 3 bases, with 21 bases between the two germline ends. CDR1 is MNHNY and CDR2 is SVGAGI in the germline V gene (reference sequence). The CDR3 length is 16 residues. CDR3 residues: CASRSTTGASVYEQYF. The CDR3 bases are TGTGCCAGCAGGTCAACGACAGGCGCCTCTGTCTACGAGCAGTACTTC.

The rearrangement links TRBV7-2 to TRBJ2-2, with no clear D. V dropped 2 bases and J dropped 0 bases, with 4 bases sitting between them. Germline V gene data show CDR1 as SGHTA and CDR2 as FQGNSA. The CDR3 runs 14 residues. As DNA, the CDR3 is TGTGCCAGCAGCTTACGAGCGAACACCGGGGAGCTGTTTTTT. It is translated as CASSLRANTGELFF.

This clone was observed a handful of times. The chain joins TRBV6-5 to TRBJ1-4, with no clear D. Trimming stripped 6 bases from V and 7 bases from J, with 18 bases between. The CDR3 loop spans 15 amino acids. Germline values: CDR1 MNHEY, CDR2 SVGAGI. The chain's CDR3 is CASSFLSWLGEKLFF. For the CDR3, the DNA is TGTGCCAGCAGCTTTCTATCCTGGCTAGGTGAAAAACTGTTTTTT.

The chain joins TRBV6-5 to TRBJ1-5; D gene unclear. V lost 4 bases, J lost 8 bases, and 6 bases lay in between. This CDR3 region has 11 residues. CDR1 is MNHEY, CDR2 SVGAGI, per germline. CDR3: CASSSLEPQHF. Here the CDR3 DNA reads TGTGCCAGCAGTTCCCTTGAGCCCCAGCATTTT.